This is a list of T cell receptor beta chains from one sample in a study of blood T cell repertoires in COVID-19. The table came from immunoSEQ multiplex PCR; TCRdb's copy has only in-frame clones and leaves some out. The sample holds about 180,000 clones; 86% are singletons and the top ten take approximately 2.9%. Sequenced input: peripheral blood. These receptors all come from a woman in her 30s with active or convalescent COVID-19. Both conserved end residues are part of each CDR3. The order of the fields is J gene, D gene, clone size, V gene, CDR3 protein, CDR3 DNA. A D gene is named only where the DNA matches it firmly. Clone size is stated in some rows and not others, as once, few, many or a class when expanded.

>TRBJ2-7|NA|NA|TRBV19
CASSIAPLYEQYF
TGTGCCAGTAGTATAGCCCCCCTCTACGAGCAGTACTTC
>TRBJ1-1|NA|once|TRBV7-9
CASSPSGGEAFF
TGTGCCAGCAGCCCCTCGGGGGGGGAAGCTTTCTTT
>TRBJ2-2|NA|NA|TRBV25-1
CASSGATVPNTGELFF
TGTGCCAGCAGTGGAGCTACAGTTCCGAACACCGGGGAGCTGTTTTTT
>TRBJ1-1|TRBD1|once|TRBV27
CASSSGQKNTEAFF
TGTGCCAGCAGCTCGGGACAGAAGAACACTGAAGCTTTCTTT
>TRBJ2-5|NA|NA|TRBV24-1
CATSVNRASGETQYF
TGTGCCACCAGTGTAAACAGGGCCAGTGGAGAGACCCAGTACTTC
>TRBJ2-7|NA|NA|TRBV28
CASTQGGQSYEQYF
TGTGCCAGCACCCAGGGGGGACAGTCCTACGAGCAGTACTTC
>TRBJ1-3|NA|few|TRBV12-5
CASGLGQGTTGNTIYF
TGTGCTAGTGGTTTGGGGCAGGGGACTACTGGAAACACCATATATTTT
>TRBJ1-2|NA|NA|TRBV2
CASSAQVWGYTF
TGTGCCAGCAGCGCACAGGTGTGGGGCTACACCTTC
>TRBJ2-5|NA|NA|TRBV2
CASSELTSEETQYF
TGTGCCAGCAGTGAATTGACATCTGAAGAGACCCAGTACTTC
>TRBJ2-7|TRBD2|NA|TRBV28
CASSSRLALTYEQYF
TGTGCCAGCAGCTCCCGACTAGCGCTCACCTACGAGCAGTACTTC
>TRBJ1-5|TRBD1|NA|TRBV15
CATSRGTDRAQPQHF
TGTGCCACCAGCAGAGGAACGGACAGGGCTCAGCCCCAGCATTTT
>TRBJ1-1|NA|NA|TRBV15
CATSREAHRGTEAFF
TGTGCCACCAGCAGAGAGGCCCACCGGGGGACTGAAGCTTTCTTT
>TRBJ1-2|NA|NA|TRBV28
CASSLNSGGYTF
TGTGCCAGCAGTTTGAACTCTGGTGGCTACACCTTC
>TRBJ2-3|NA|NA|TRBV19
CASKATTGTDTQYF
TGTGCCAGTAAAGCAACGACTGGCACAGATACGCAGTATTTT
>TRBJ2-7|TRBD1|NA|TRBV2
CASSPRTGGYEQYF
TGTGCCAGCAGCCCCCGGACAGGGGGCTACGAGCAGTACTTC
>TRBJ1-1|NA|NA|TRBV5-1
CASSLEHNTEAFF
TGCGCCAGCAGCTTGGAGCATAACACTGAAGCTTTCTTT
>TRBJ2-7|TRBD2|few|TRBV19
CASSVLTSGRWYEQYF
TGTGCCAGTAGCGTCTTGACTAGCGGGCGGTGGTACGAGCAGTACTTC
>TRBJ2-3|NA|NA|TRBV7-9
CASSLNRASGTDTQYF
TGTGCCAGCAGCTTAAACAGGGCGTCTGGCACAGATACGCAGTATTTT
>TRBJ1-5|NA|few|TRBV2
CASSQYSNQPQHF
TGTGCCAGCTCTCAGTATAGCAATCAGCCCCAGCATTTT
>TRBJ1-5|TRBD1|NA|TRBV24-1
CATSTGGNQPQHF
TGTGCCACCTCTACAGGGGGCAATCAGCCCCAGCATTTT
>TRBJ2-7|TRBD2|NA|TRBV6-2/TRBV6-3
CASSRPSGSQQYF
TGTGCCAGCAGTCGGCCTAGCGGGAGTCAGCAGTACTTC
>TRBJ2-7|NA|NA|TRBV6-6
CASSYLSVGQGGEQYF
TGTGCCAGCAGTTACCTTTCCGTGGGACAAGGGGGCGAGCAGTACTTC
>TRBJ1-6|TRBD1|NA|TRBV23-1
CASSQSGTGRSPLHF
TGCGCCAGCAGTCAATCGGGGACAGGGCGTTCACCCCTCCACTTT
>TRBJ2-1|TRBD2|NA|TRBV28
CASSRSGLAGDREQFF
TGTGCCAGCAGCCGCAGCGGACTAGCGGGAGATCGGGAGCAGTTCTTC
>TRBJ1-2|NA|NA|TRBV19
CASSMNGGINYGYTF
TGTGCCAGTAGTATGAATGGCGGAATAAACTATGGCTACACCTTC
>TRBJ1-3|TRBD1|NA|TRBV4-1
CASSRDSQLSGNTIYF
TGCGCCAGCAGTCGGGACAGCCAACTCTCTGGAAACACCATATATTTT
>TRBJ2-3|TRBD2|once|TRBV2
CASTGGTTDGTQYF
TGTGCCAGCACCGGAGGGACTACGGATGGTACGCAGTATTTT
>TRBJ1-1|TRBD1|NA|TRBV6-4
CASSVSTGSDTEAFF
TGTGCCAGCAGTGTCTCGACAGGGAGCGACACTGAAGCTTTCTTT
>TRBJ1-4|TRBD1|NA|TRBV6-6
CASKGQGVEKLFF
TGTGCCAGCAAGGGACAGGGTGTAGAAAAACTGTTTTTT
>TRBJ2-5|NA|NA|TRBV5-8
CASSATHREGQETQYF
TGTGCCAGCAGCGCAACCCACAGGGAGGGTCAAGAGACCCAGTACTTC